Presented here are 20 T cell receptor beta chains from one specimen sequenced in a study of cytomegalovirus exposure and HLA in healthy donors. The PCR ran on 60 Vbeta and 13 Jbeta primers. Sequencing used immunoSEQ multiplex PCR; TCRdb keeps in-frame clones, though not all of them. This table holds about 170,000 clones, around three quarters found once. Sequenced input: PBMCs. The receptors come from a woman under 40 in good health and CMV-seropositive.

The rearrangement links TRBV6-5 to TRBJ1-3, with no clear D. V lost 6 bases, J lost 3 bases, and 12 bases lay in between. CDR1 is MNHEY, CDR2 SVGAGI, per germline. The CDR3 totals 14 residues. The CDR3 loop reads CASREAVGGNTIYF. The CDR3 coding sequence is TGTGCCAGCAGAGAGGCAGTAGGTGGAAACACCATATATTTT.

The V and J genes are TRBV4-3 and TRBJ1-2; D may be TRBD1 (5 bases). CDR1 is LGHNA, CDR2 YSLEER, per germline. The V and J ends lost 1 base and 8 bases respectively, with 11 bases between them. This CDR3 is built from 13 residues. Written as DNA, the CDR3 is TGCGCCAGCAGCCAAGCCCCAGGGAGGGGCTACACCTTC. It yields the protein CASSQAPGRGYTF.

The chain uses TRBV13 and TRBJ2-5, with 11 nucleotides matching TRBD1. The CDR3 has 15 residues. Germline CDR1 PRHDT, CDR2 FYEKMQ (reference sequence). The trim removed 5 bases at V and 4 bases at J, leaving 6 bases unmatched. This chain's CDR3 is CASSGRTGGPETQYF. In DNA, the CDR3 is TGTGCCAGCAGCGGGAGGACAGGGGGCCCAGAGACCCAGTACTTC.

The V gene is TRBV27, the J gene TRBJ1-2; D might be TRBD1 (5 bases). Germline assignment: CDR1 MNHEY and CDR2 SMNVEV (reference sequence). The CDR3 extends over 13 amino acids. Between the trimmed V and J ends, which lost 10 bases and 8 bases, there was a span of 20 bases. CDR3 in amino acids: CATASQGIGGYTF. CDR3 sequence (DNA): TGTGCCACCGCATCCCAGGGCATCGGCGGCTACACCTTC.

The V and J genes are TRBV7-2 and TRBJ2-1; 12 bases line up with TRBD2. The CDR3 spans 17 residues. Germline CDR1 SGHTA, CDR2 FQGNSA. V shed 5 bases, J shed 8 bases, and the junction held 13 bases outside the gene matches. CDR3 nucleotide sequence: TGTGCCAGCAGCACCGAAAGGACTAGCGGGAACTTCGATGAGCAGTTCTTC. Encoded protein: CASSTERTSGNFDEQFF.

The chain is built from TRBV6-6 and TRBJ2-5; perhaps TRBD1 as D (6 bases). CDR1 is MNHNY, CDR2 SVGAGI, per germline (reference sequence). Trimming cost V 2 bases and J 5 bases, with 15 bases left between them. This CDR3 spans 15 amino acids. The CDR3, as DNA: TGTGCCAGCAGTTACGCTTCTCTACAGGGTGAGACCCAGTACTTC. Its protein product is CASSYASLQGETQYF.

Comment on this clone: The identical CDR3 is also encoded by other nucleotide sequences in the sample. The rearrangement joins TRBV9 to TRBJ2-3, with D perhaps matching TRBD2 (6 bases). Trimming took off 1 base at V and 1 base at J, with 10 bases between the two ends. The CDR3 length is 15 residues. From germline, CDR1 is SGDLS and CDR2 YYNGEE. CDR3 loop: CASSVLGGGTDTQYF. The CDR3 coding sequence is TGTGCCAGCAGCGTATTGGGGGGTGGCACAGATACGCAGTATTTT.

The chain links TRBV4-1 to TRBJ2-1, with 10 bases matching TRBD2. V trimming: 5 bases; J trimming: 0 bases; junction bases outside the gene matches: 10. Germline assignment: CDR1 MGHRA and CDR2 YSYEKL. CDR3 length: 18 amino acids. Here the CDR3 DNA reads TGCGCCAGCAGCGCAGGACTAGCGGTCCCGAGCTCCTACAATGAGCAGTTCTTC. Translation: CASSAGLAVPSSYNEQFF.

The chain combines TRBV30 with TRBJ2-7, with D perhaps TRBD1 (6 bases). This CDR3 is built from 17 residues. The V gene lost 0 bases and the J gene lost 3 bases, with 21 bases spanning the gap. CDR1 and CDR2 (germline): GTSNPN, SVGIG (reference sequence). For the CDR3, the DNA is TGTGCCTGGAGTGTATCCTACAGGGTGCCAGAAGGCTACGAGCAGTACTTC. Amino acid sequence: CAWSVSYRVPEGYEQYF.

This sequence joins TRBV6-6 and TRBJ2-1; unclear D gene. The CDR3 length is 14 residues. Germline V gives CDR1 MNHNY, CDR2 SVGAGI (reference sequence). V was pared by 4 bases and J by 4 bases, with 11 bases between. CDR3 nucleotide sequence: TGTGCCAGCAGTTTGGCTAGTTCTTACAATGAGCAGTTCTTC. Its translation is CASSLASSYNEQFF.

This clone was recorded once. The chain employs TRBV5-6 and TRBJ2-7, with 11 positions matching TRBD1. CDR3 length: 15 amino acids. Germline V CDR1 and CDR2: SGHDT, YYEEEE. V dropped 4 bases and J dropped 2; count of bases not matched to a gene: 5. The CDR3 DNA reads TGTGCCAGCAGCGAAGGACAGGGGGCACCCTACGAGCAGTACTTC. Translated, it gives CASSEGQGAPYEQYF.

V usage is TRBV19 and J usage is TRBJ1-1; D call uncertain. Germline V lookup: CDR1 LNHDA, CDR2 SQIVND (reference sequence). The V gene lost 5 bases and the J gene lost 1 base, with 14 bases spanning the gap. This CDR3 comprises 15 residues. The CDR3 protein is CASSQPPHRNTEAFF. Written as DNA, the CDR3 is TGTGCCAGTAGTCAACCCCCGCACAGGAACACTGAAGCTTTCTTT.

Written as DNA, the CDR3 is TGTGCCAGTAGTATGACAGCGGATACGCAGTATTTT. It encodes CASSMTADTQYF. The chain uses TRBV19 and TRBJ2-3; a weak D match, TRBD1 (5 bases). The CDR3 length is 12 residues. Germline CDR1 LNHDA, CDR2 SQIVND (reference sequence). With 3 bases removed from V and 6 bases from J, the gap between germline ends came to 7 bases.

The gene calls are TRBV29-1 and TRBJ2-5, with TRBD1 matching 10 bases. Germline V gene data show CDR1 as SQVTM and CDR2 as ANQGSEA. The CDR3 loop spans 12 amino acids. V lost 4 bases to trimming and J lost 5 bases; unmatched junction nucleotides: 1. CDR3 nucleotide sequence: TGCAGCGTTGGGACAGGGGGGGAGACCCAGTACTTC. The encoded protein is CSVGTGGETQYF.

CDR3 loop: CAISETTRSYEQYF. CDR3 bases: TGTGCCATCAGTGAGACGACTAGATCCTACGAGCAGTACTTC. The V call is TRBV10-3, the J call TRBJ2-7, with D possibly TRBD2 on 6 matching bases. CDR1 is ENHRY and CDR2 is SYGVKD in the germline V gene. The germline V and J ends were trimmed by 2 bases and 1 base, with 9 bases remaining between them. The CDR3 is 14 residues long.

CDR3 in DNA: TGCGCCAGTAGCCTGGAGGGACTCCCAGGCCTCGGGCGGGAGCTGTTTTTT. Translation gives CASSLEGLPGLGRELFF. The V and J genes are TRBV5-1 and TRBJ2-2; possible D gene TRBD2, 6 bases. V was shortened by 8 bases and J by 9 bases, with 29 bases between the two germline ends. CDR1 SGHRS and CDR2 YFSETQ come from the germline V gene. The CDR3 consists of 17 residues.

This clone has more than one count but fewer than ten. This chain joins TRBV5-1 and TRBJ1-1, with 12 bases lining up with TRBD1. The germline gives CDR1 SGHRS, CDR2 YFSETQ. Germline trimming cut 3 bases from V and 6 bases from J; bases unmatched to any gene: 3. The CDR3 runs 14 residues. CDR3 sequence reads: CASSWDRGRAEAFF. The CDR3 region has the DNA TGCGCCAGCAGCTGGGACAGGGGGCGCGCTGAAGCTTTCTTT.

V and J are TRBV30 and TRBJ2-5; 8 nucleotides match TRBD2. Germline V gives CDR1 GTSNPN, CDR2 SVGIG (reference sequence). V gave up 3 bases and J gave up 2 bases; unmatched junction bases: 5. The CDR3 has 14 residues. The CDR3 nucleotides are TGTGCCTGGAGCCCCGGGGGGGTTCAAGAGACCCAGTACTTC. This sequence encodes CAWSPGGVQETQYF.

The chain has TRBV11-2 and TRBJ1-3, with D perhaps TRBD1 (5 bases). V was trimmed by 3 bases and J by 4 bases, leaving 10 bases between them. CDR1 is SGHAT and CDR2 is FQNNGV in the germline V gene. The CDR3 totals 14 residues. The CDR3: CASSFLGHGNTIYF. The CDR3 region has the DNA TGTGCCAGCAGCTTCCTTGGACACGGAAACACCATATATTTT.

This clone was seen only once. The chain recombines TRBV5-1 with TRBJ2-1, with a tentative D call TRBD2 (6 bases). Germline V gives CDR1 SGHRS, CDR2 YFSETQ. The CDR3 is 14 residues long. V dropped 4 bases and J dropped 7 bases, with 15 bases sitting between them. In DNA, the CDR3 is TGCGCCAGCAGCCCCTTTTGGGGGGAAAATGAGCAGTTCTTC. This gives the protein CASSPFWGENEQFF.